These T cell receptor beta chains were read from a single sample in a study of blood T cell repertoires in COVID-19. Assay used: immunoSEQ multiplex PCR; TCRdb lists only in-frame clones, some missing. The sample carries about 190,000 clones, around 84% recorded once. Sequenced sample: PBMCs or T cells enriched from blood (not recorded which). The receptors derive from a young woman who had been exposed to COVID-19. Both conserved end residues are part of each CDR3. A D gene is named only where the DNA matches it firmly. Some rows have no size entry. The others give once, few or many, or a class for an expanded clone.

clone size: NA; D gene: TRBD1; J gene: TRBJ1-5; V gene: TRBV5-1; CDR3 protein: CASSPGTGGGRQPQHF; CDR3 DNA: TGCGCCAGCAGCCCCGGGACAGGGGGCGGGAGGCAGCCCCAGCATTTT
clone size: once; D gene: NA; J gene: TRBJ1-6; V gene: TRBV30; CDR3 protein: CACSPGGNSPLHF; CDR3 DNA: TGTGCCTGTTCGCCAGGAGGGAATTCACCCCTCCACTTT
clone size: NA; D gene: NA; J gene: TRBJ2-1; V gene: TRBV11-2; CDR3 protein: CASSLDRDNEQFF; CDR3 DNA: TGTGCCAGCAGCTTAGATCGGGACAATGAGCAGTTCTTC
clone size: NA; D gene: NA; J gene: TRBJ1-4; V gene: TRBV27; CDR3 protein: CASSLIATNEKLFF; CDR3 DNA: TGTGCCAGCAGCCTAATTGCAACTAATGAAAAACTGTTTTTT
clone size: NA; D gene: TRBD1; J gene: TRBJ2-3; V gene: TRBV7-9; CDR3 protein: CASSLIMGQGLGDTQYF; CDR3 DNA: TGTGCCAGCAGCCTTATAATGGGACAGGGGTTAGGAGATACGCAGTATTTT
clone size: NA; D gene: NA; J gene: TRBJ1-5; V gene: TRBV4-3; CDR3 protein: CASSRDKVRNQPQHF; CDR3 DNA: TGCGCCAGCAGCCGGGACAAAGTAAGAAATCAGCCCCAGCATTTT
clone size: NA; D gene: NA; J gene: TRBJ1-4; V gene: TRBV30; CDR3 protein: CAWSGTLDEKLFF; CDR3 DNA: TGTGCCTGGTCCGGGACATTAGATGAAAAACTGTTTTTT
clone size: once; D gene: TRBD1; J gene: TRBJ1-2; V gene: TRBV9; CDR3 protein: CASSASQGASGYTF; CDR3 DNA: TGTGCCAGCAGCGCATCCCAGGGGGCGAGTGGCTACACCTTC
clone size: NA; D gene: TRBD1; J gene: TRBJ2-5; V gene: TRBV5-1; CDR3 protein: CASSLTGDTIQETQYF; CDR3 DNA: TGCGCCAGCAGCTTGACAGGGGATACGATCCAAGAGACCCAGTACTTC
clone size: NA; D gene: NA; J gene: TRBJ2-7; V gene: TRBV12-3/TRBV12-4; CDR3 protein: CASSFGSLPEQYF; CDR3 DNA: TGTGCCAGCAGTTTCGGGTCCCTCCCCGAGCAGTACTTC
clone size: NA; D gene: NA; J gene: TRBJ1-2; V gene: TRBV9; CDR3 protein: CASSVRDTTNYGYTF; CDR3 DNA: TGTGCCAGCAGCGTCCGGGACACAACTAACTATGGCTACACCTTC
clone size: NA; D gene: TRBD2; J gene: TRBJ2-1; V gene: TRBV10-2; CDR3 protein: CASCGLAGSSYNEQFF; CDR3 DNA: TGCGCCAGCTGTGGACTAGCCGGGAGCTCCTACAATGAGCAGTTCTTC
clone size: NA; D gene: NA; J gene: TRBJ1-2; V gene: TRBV19; CDR3 protein: CASTGGYGYTF; CDR3 DNA: TGTGCCAGCACCGGGGGCTATGGCTACACCTTC
clone size: NA; D gene: TRBD2; J gene: TRBJ2-5; V gene: TRBV18; CDR3 protein: CASSPLSAGGETQYF; CDR3 DNA: TGTGCCAGCTCACCTCTTTCCGCGGGGGGTGAGACCCAGTACTTC
clone size: NA; D gene: NA; J gene: TRBJ2-2; V gene: TRBV7-9; CDR3 protein: CASTFRGAPRPGELFF; CDR3 DNA: TGTGCCAGCACTTTCAGGGGGGCGCCGCGTCCCGGGGAGCTGTTTTTT
clone size: NA; D gene: NA; J gene: TRBJ2-1; V gene: TRBV5-1; CDR3 protein: CASSPELGGGEREQFF; CDR3 DNA: TGCGCCAGCAGCCCAGAATTAGGAGGGGGGGAACGGGAGCAGTTCTTC
clone size: NA; D gene: TRBD1; J gene: TRBJ1-1; V gene: TRBV7-9; CDR3 protein: CASSPGQMVLEREAFF; CDR3 DNA: TGTGCCAGCAGCCCGGGACAGATGGTACTTGAAAGGGAAGCTTTCTTT
clone size: NA; D gene: NA; J gene: TRBJ2-1; V gene: TRBV3-1/TRBV3-2; CDR3 protein: CASSPPGLSYNEQFF; CDR3 DNA: TGTGCCAGCAGTCCACCGGGACTGAGTTACAATGAGCAGTTCTTC
clone size: NA; D gene: NA; J gene: TRBJ1-1; V gene: TRBV19; CDR3 protein: CASSIVLGESNTEAFF; CDR3 DNA: TGTGCCAGTAGTATCGTTCTCGGGGAATCGAACACTGAAGCTTTCTTT
clone size: NA; D gene: NA; J gene: TRBJ1-2; V gene: TRBV5-4; CDR3 protein: CASQSSRGDYGYTF; CDR3 DNA: TGTGCCAGCCAAAGCTCGCGGGGGGACTATGGCTACACCTTC
clone size: NA; D gene: TRBD2; J gene: TRBJ2-3; V gene: TRBV27; CDR3 protein: CASSLNRPGLAGRASTDTQYF; CDR3 DNA: TGTGCCAGCAGTTTGAACCGACCGGGACTAGCGGGGAGGGCTAGCACAGATACGCAGTATTTT
clone size: once; D gene: NA; J gene: TRBJ2-6; V gene: TRBV18; CDR3 protein: CASSPPRAVSGANVLTF; CDR3 DNA: TGTGCCAGCTCACCCCCGAGGGCGGTCTCTGGGGCCAACGTCCTGACTTTC
clone size: few; D gene: NA; J gene: TRBJ1-2; V gene: TRBV6-1; CDR3 protein: CASSDNGAIVVSRYGYTF; CDR3 DNA: TGTGCCAGCAGTGATAATGGGGCTATAGTAGTATCTCGCTATGGCTACACCTTC
clone size: few; D gene: NA; J gene: TRBJ1-1; V gene: TRBV9; CDR3 protein: CASSPGQIRGTEAFF; CDR3 DNA: TGTGCCAGCAGCCCCGGACAGATTCGTGGAACTGAAGCTTTCTTT
clone size: NA; D gene: NA; J gene: TRBJ2-1; V gene: TRBV19; CDR3 protein: CASSYRGIRAEQFF; CDR3 DNA: TGTGCCAGTAGTTACCGGGGAATAAGAGCTGAGCAGTTCTTC
clone size: NA; D gene: TRBD1; J gene: TRBJ1-5; V gene: TRBV3-1/TRBV3-2; CDR3 protein: CASSPRLPGTASNQPQHF; CDR3 DNA: TGTGCCAGCAGCCCGCGCTTACCTGGGACAGCCAGCAATCAGCCCCAGCATTTT
clone size: NA; D gene: TRBD1; J gene: TRBJ2-3; V gene: TRBV4-1; CDR3 protein: CASSQPWTGLDTQYF; CDR3 DNA: TGCGCCAGCAGCCAACCGTGGACAGGGTTAGATACGCAGTATTTT
clone size: NA; D gene: NA; J gene: TRBJ2-2; V gene: TRBV7-2; CDR3 protein: CASRRNRGGELFF; CDR3 DNA: TGTGCCAGCAGAAGGAATAGGGGCGGGGAGCTGTTTTTT
clone size: NA; D gene: TRBD1; J gene: TRBJ1-4; V gene: TRBV7-2; CDR3 protein: CARSIGTENEKLFF; CDR3 DNA: TGTGCCAGGTCCATAGGGACAGAGAATGAAAAACTGTTTTTT
clone size: NA; D gene: TRBD1; J gene: TRBJ2-1; V gene: TRBV9; CDR3 protein: CASSVRDRGIREQFF; CDR3 DNA: TGTGCCAGCAGCGTGCGGGACAGGGGGATTCGTGAGCAGTTCTTC
clone size: NA; D gene: TRBD2; J gene: TRBJ2-1; V gene: TRBV11-2; CDR3 protein: CASSPRVRAGGSSYNEQFF; CDR3 DNA: TGTGCCAGCAGTCCTCGGGTCCGGGCGGGGGGAAGCTCCTACAATGAGCAGTTCTTC
clone size: NA; D gene: NA; J gene: TRBJ1-1; V gene: TRBV3-1/TRBV3-2; CDR3 protein: CASSHSSPPRDAFF; CDR3 DNA: TGTGCCAGCAGCCACTCCTCCCCGCCCAGGGATGCTTTCTTT
clone size: few; D gene: TRBD2; J gene: TRBJ2-2; V gene: TRBV5-1; CDR3 protein: CASSSTSGGIAGELFF; CDR3 DNA: TGCGCCAGCAGCTCTACTAGCGGGGGGATCGCCGGGGAGCTGTTTTTT
clone size: once; D gene: NA; J gene: TRBJ1-1; V gene: TRBV5-8; CDR3 protein: CASSLEWGRAMNTEAFF; CDR3 DNA: TGTGCCAGCAGCTTGGAATGGGGCCGGGCGATGAACACTGAAGCTTTCTTT
clone size: once; D gene: TRBD2; J gene: TRBJ2-1; V gene: TRBV2; CDR3 protein: CASSYSPLPLGLAGLNEQFF; CDR3 DNA: TGTGCCAGCAGTTACTCGCCGCTGCCCTTGGGACTAGCGGGACTGAATGAGCAGTTCTTC
clone size: NA; D gene: NA; J gene: TRBJ1-2; V gene: TRBV5-5; CDR3 protein: CASETVPYGYTF; CDR3 DNA: TGTGCCAGCGAGACAGTCCCCTATGGCTACACCTTC
clone size: NA; D gene: NA; J gene: TRBJ1-2; V gene: TRBV6-5; CDR3 protein: CASSYLRRGNYGYTF; CDR3 DNA: TGTGCCAGCAGTTACCTGAGGCGGGGAAACTATGGCTACACCTTC
clone size: once; D gene: NA; J gene: TRBJ2-1; V gene: TRBV2; CDR3 protein: CASSLNYNEQFF; CDR3 DNA: TGTGCCAGCAGCTTAAATTACAATGAGCAGTTCTTC
clone size: NA; D gene: TRBD2; J gene: TRBJ2-1; V gene: TRBV29-1; CDR3 protein: CSVVSGGASNEQFF; CDR3 DNA: TGCAGCGTAGTTAGCGGGGGGGCTTCCAATGAGCAGTTCTTC
clone size: NA; D gene: NA; J gene: TRBJ1-1; V gene: TRBV12-3/TRBV12-4; CDR3 protein: CASSINTEAFF; CDR3 DNA: TGTGCCAGCAGCATCAACACTGAAGCTTTCTTT
clone size: NA; D gene: NA; J gene: TRBJ1-5; V gene: TRBV2; CDR3 protein: CASSQTYSGNQPQHF; CDR3 DNA: TGTGCCAGCAGTCAGACTTATTCCGGCAATCAGCCCCAGCATTTT
clone size: NA; D gene: TRBD1; J gene: TRBJ1-1; V gene: TRBV7-9; CDR3 protein: CASSRHRGNTEAFF; CDR3 DNA: TGTGCCAGCAGCAGACACAGGGGGAACACTGAAGCTTTCTTT
clone size: once; D gene: TRBD1; J gene: TRBJ1-1; V gene: TRBV19; CDR3 protein: CASSIQGAMNTEAFF; CDR3 DNA: TGTGCCAGTAGTATACAGGGGGCGATGAACACTGAAGCTTTCTTT
clone size: few; D gene: TRBD1; J gene: TRBJ1-2; V gene: TRBV7-2; CDR3 protein: CASSLTTGGYYGYTF; CDR3 DNA: TGTGCCAGCAGCTTAACGACAGGGGGTTACTATGGCTACACCTTC
clone size: once; D gene: TRBD2; J gene: TRBJ2-1; V gene: TRBV15; CDR3 protein: CATSGRTSGGVYEQFF; CDR3 DNA: TGTGCCACCAGCGGGAGGACTAGCGGGGGGGTGTATGAGCAGTTCTTC
clone size: NA; D gene: NA; J gene: TRBJ1-1; V gene: TRBV11-2; CDR3 protein: CASSYQVGNTEAFF; CDR3 DNA: TGTGCCAGCAGCTACCAGGTCGGGAACACTGAAGCTTTCTTT
clone size: NA; D gene: NA; J gene: TRBJ1-6; V gene: TRBV25-1; CDR3 protein: CASSEYTGFSPLHF; CDR3 DNA: TGTGCCAGCAGTGAATATACCGGTTTCTCACCCCTCCACTTT
clone size: NA; D gene: TRBD1; J gene: TRBJ1-6; V gene: TRBV4-1; CDR3 protein: CASSQARQGHSPLHF; CDR3 DNA: TGCGCCAGCAGCCAAGCTCGACAGGGCCATTCACCCCTCCACTTT